Sequencing of this TCR beta chain was carried out in a study of blood T cells in healthy people across ages. Then a second PCR, running roughly 7 to 11 cycles, was carried out with a sample-barcoded 5' primer and a J-beta primer mix. TCRdb processed the 5' RACE reads anew with MiXCR; each CDR3 protein has one entry. This sample has some 760,000 distinct CDR3 sequences, with 25% found just once. The germline V gene encodes CDR1 MNHEY and CDR2 SVGAGI. The CDR3 contains 16 residues. The same sample was also studied in work on T cells of mothers and their children.

This chain joins TRBV6-5 and TRBJ2-5; 11 nucleotides align to TRBD1. TRBJ2-7 matches the DNA end more closely, so the J call is doubtful. The clonotype was recovered from a boy aged 5-17 years in good health. The sequencing sample was made of blood. CDR3 in amino acids: CASSYRDRGSPYEQYF. The CDR3 DNA follows: TGTGCCAGCAGTTACCGGGACAGGGGGTCCCCCTACGAGCAGTACTTC.